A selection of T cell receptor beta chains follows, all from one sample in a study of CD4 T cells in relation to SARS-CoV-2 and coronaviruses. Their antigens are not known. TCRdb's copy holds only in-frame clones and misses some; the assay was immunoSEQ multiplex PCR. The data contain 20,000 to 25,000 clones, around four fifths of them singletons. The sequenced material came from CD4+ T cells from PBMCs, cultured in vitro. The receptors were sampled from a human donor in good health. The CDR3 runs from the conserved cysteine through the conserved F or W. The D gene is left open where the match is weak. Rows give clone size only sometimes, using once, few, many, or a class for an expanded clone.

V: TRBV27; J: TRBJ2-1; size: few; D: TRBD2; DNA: TGTGCCAGCAGTCCGGGGACTAGCGGGAGGAATGAGCAGTTCTTC; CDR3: CASSPGTSGRNEQFF
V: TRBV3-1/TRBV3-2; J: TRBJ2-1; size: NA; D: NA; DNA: TGTGCCAGCAGCCAAGGTTCAGTAGCGGCGTACAATGAGCAGTTCTTC; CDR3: CASSQGSVAAYNEQFF
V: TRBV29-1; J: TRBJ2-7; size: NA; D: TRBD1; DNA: TGCAGCGTTGTTGGGACAGAAAAGTACGAGCAGTACTTC; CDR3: CSVVGTEKYEQYF
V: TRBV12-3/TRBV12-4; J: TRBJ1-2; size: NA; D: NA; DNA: TGTGCCAGCAGCCAGGGACGGAACTATGGCTACACCTTC; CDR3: CASSQGRNYGYTF
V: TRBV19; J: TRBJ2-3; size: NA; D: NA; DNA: TGTGCCAGTAGTCCCACCGGGGGCTCAGGGAGCACAGATACGCAGTATTTT; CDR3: CASSPTGGSGSTDTQYF
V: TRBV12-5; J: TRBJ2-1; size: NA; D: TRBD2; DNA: TGTGCTAGTGTCCCGACTAGCGGGGTAATGGGGGAGCAGTTCTTC; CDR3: CASVPTSGVMGEQFF
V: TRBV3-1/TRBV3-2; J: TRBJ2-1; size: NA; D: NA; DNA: TGTGCCAGCAGCCAAGCTGGGACCGATGAGCAGTTCTTC; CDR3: CASSQAGTDEQFF
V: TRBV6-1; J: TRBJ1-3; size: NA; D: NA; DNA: TGTGCCAGCAGTGAAGCAGAACCCTCTGGAAACACCATATATTTT; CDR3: CASSEAEPSGNTIYF
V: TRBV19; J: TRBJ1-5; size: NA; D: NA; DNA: TGTGCCAGTAGTACCCTGACGGGGGAGATTTTTCAGCCCCAGCATTTT; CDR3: CASSTLTGEIFQPQHF
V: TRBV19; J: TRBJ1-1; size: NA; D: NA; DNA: TGTGCCAGTAGTATAGCATTGGGGGAGATGAACACTGAAGCTTTCTTT; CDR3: CASSIALGEMNTEAFF
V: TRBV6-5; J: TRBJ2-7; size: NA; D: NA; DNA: TGTGCCAGCAGGAGGGGTACCTACGAGCAGTACTTC; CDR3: CASRRGTYEQYF
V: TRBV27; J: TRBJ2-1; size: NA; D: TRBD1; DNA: TGTGCCAGCAGTCCAGGACAGGGGGGATACAATGAGCAGTTCTTC; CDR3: CASSPGQGGYNEQFF
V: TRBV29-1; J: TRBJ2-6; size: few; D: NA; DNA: TGCAGCGTTGCTAGCATTCAGGGTTCTGGGGCCAACGTCCTGACTTTC; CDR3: CSVASIQGSGANVLTF
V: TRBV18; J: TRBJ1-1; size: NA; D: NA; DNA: TGTGCCAGCTCACCACCGCAGGGTTTTTTCGCTTTCTTT; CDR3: CASSPPQGFFAFF
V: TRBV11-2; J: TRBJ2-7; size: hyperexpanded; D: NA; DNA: TGTGCCAGCAGCTTAGTCGCGACCGAGCAGTACTTC; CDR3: CASSLVATEQYF
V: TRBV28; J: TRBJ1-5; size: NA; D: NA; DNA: TGTGCCAGCAATCTCCTTCTGGGAAGCAATCAGCCCCAGCATTTT; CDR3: CASNLLLGSNQPQHF
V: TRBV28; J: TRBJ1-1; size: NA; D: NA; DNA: TGTGCCAGCAGTCCAACTGGGCACACTGAAGCTTTCTTT; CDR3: CASSPTGHTEAFF
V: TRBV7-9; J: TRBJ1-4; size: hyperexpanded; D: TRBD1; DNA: TGTGCCAGCAGCGCGGGACAGGGAATATCAACTAATGAAAAACTGTTTTTT; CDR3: CASSAGQGISTNEKLFF
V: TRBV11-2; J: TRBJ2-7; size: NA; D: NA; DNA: TGTGCCAGCAGCTCCTCTGGGGGACACCAAGCCTACGAGCAGTACTTC; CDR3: CASSSSGGHQAYEQYF
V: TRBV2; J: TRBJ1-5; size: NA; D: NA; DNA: TGTGCCAGCAGTGTTGGTGAAATTAGCAATCAGCCCCAGCATTTT; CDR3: CASSVGEISNQPQHF
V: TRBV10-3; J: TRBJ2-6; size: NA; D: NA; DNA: TGTGCCATCAGTGAGTCCAACGGTGGGGCCAACGTCCTGACTTTC; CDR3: CAISESNGGANVLTF
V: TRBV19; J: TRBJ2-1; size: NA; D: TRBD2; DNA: TGTGCCAGTAGTATCCCTAGCGGGAGCGGCGGTAGTGAGCAGTTCTTC; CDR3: CASSIPSGSGGSEQFF
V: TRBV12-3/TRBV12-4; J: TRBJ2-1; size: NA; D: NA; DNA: TGTGCCAGCAGTTTAGGGCTAGATGGTGAGCAGTTCTTC; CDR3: CASSLGLDGEQFF
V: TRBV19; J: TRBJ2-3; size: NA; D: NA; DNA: TGTGCCAGTACCCCCGCCCAGGGTTCAGATACGCAGTATTTT; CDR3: CASTPAQGSDTQYF
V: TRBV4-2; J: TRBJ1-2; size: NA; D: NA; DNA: TGTGCCAGCAGCCAAGATAGGGGGACACCAACACTTAACTATGGCTACACCTTC; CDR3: CASSQDRGTPTLNYGYTF
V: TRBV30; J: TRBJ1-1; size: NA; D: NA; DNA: TGTGCCTGGAGTGTATCCAGGGGTACTGAAGCTTTCTTT; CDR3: CAWSVSRGTEAFF
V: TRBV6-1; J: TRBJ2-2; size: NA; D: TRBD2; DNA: TGTGCCAGCAGTGCCAGACTAGCGGGAGGGCACGGGGAGCTGTTTTTT; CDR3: CASSARLAGGHGELFF
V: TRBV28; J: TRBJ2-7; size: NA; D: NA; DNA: TGTGCCAGCACGGGGCAAGATCGGGGCGAGCAGTACTTC; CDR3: CASTGQDRGEQYF
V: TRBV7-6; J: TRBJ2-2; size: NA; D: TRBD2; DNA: TGTGCCAGCAGCTCCTCGCCCGCGGGAGTTATCCCCGGGGAGCTGTTTTTT; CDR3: CASSSSPAGVIPGELFF
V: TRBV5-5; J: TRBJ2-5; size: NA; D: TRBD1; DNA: TGTGCCAGCAGCTTGCAACAGGGGGCCGGGCAAGAGACCCAGTACTTC; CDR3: CASSLQQGAGQETQYF
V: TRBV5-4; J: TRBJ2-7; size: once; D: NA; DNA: TGTGCCAGCAGCCCCGGGACGCTGGGGACCCTCACCTACGAGCAGTACTTC; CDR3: CASSPGTLGTLTYEQYF
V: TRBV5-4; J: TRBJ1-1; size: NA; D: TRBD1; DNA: TGTGCCAGCAGCCTGAGACAGGGGTTGAACACTGAAGCTTTCTTT; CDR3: CASSLRQGLNTEAFF
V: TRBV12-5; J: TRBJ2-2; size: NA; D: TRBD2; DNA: TGTGCTAGTGGTTTGTCACTTTGGGGCACTAGCGGGAGTGGCGGGGAGCTGTTTTTT; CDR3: CASGLSLWGTSGSGGELFF
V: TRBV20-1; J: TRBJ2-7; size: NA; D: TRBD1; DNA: TGCAGTGCTAGTGATTTTGGCGGGCAGGGGGCGGACGAGCAGTACTTC; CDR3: CSASDFGGQGADEQYF
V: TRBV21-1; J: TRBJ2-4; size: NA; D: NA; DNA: TGTGCCAGCAGCAAAGGGCAGTGGGTCCCGGACATTCAGTACTTC; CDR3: CASSKGQWVPDIQYF